These 14 T cell receptor beta chains originate from one sample sequenced in a study of shared clonotypes between healthy human individuals. The naive CD8 fraction comprised CD45RO-negative cells positively selected for CCR7 and excluded terminally differentiated effector memory CD45RA+ cells. Profiling relied on immunoSEQ multiplex PCR, and the TCRdb table lists in-frame clones only, not all of them. This table holds some 2 million clones, around 96% found once. Material for sequencing was naive CD8+ T cells sorted from blood. These receptors were taken from a young man in good health.

CDR3 protein: CSVYGVYSYEQYF. As DNA, the CDR3 is TGCAGCGTTTATGGAGTCTATTCCTACGAGCAGTACTTC. This chain links TRBV29-1 with TRBJ2-7; D unclear. Germline values: CDR1 SQVTM, CDR2 ANQGSEA. The CDR3 spans 13 residues. Trimming pared 5 bases from V and 1 base from J, leaving 12 bases between.

As to this clone: The sample has other DNA sequences that encode this CDR3 too. The CDR3 sequence: CASSLGLAGNNEQFF. CDR3 nucleotide sequence: TGCGCCAGCAGCTTAGGACTAGCGGGTAACAATGAGCAGTTCTTC. The chain has TRBV5-1 and TRBJ2-1; 11 positions agree with TRBD2. This CDR3 is built from 15 residues. J lost 5 bases, V lost 2 bases, and 3 bases had no gene match. The V gene's germline CDR1 is SGHRS and CDR2 YFSETQ.

The chain carries TRBV6-6 and TRBJ2-3; perhaps TRBD2 as D (5 bases). Germline V CDR1 and CDR2: MNHNY, SVGAGI (reference sequence). The ends were cut back, 5 bases at V and 13 bases at J, with 16 bases in the middle. The CDR3 spans 12 residues. The CDR3 DNA reads as TGTGCCAGCAGTGCCGCTAGCCGAGAAAAGTATTTT. Amino acids: CASSAASREKYF.

The J gene is TRBJ1-5, the V gene TRBV10-2; D uncertain. From germline, CDR1 is WSHSY and CDR2 SAAADI. The length of the CDR3 is 14 residues. V was pared by 6 bases and J by 0 bases, with 9 bases between. The CDR3 coding sequence is TGCGCCAGCAGGACGGACGGTAGCAATCAGCCCCAGCATTTT. It yields the protein CASRTDGSNQPQHF.

The chain combines TRBV4-1 with TRBJ2-3, with 8 nucleotides matching TRBD2. This CDR3 has 14 residues. Losses at the gene ends were 5 bases for V and 5 bases for J; bases not matched to a gene: 6. The germline V gene encodes CDR1 MGHRA and CDR2 YSYEKL. The CDR3 DNA sequence: TGCGCCAGCAGCACCGGGACTAGAGTAGATACGCAGTATTTT. This translates into CASSTGTRVDTQYF.

This sequence joins TRBV10-1 and TRBJ2-7, with D maybe TRBD2 (5 bases). The CDR3 sequence is 14 residues long. The ends were cut back, 2 bases at V and 4 bases at J, with 12 bases in the middle. The V gene's germline CDR1 is WNHNN and CDR2 SYGVQD (reference sequence). CDR3 sequence (DNA): TGCGCCAGCAGTGAGCACCGGGGTCAATACGAGCAGTACTTC. Amino acids: CASSEHRGQYEQYF.

The rearrangement uses TRBV4-1 and TRBJ1-1; D ambiguous. The CDR3 length is 15 residues. Trimming removed 1 base from V and 3 bases from J, with 12 bases in between. The V gene's germline CDR1 is MGHRA and CDR2 YSYEKL. The CDR3 region is CASSQVGGSHTEAFF. The CDR3 DNA is TGCGCCAGCAGCCAAGTAGGCGGTTCGCACACTGAAGCTTTCTTT.

The rearrangement joins TRBV6-5 to TRBJ1-6, with a possible D match to TRBD1 (5 bases). The CDR3 loop spans 15 amino acids. Germline V gene lookup returns CDR1 MNHEY and CDR2 SVGAGI. V lost 5 bases and J lost 6, with 14 bases in between. CDR3 DNA: TGTGCCAGCAGTACCCGGACAACAGCTAATTCACCCCTCCACTTT. As protein: CASSTRTTANSPLHF.

The J gene is TRBJ1-1, the V gene TRBV30; D uncertain. The CDR3 is made up of 11 amino acids. Per the germline V gene, CDR1 is GTSNPN and CDR2 is SVGIG (reference sequence). The V end lost 4 bases, the J end lost 5 bases, and 8 bases lay between the germline ends. The chain's CDR3 is CAWTYGTEAFF. The CDR3 coding sequence is TGTGCCTGGACCTATGGGACTGAAGCTTTCTTT. The whole variable domain, filled in from reference TRBV30 and TRBJ1-1, reads SQTIHQWPATLVQPVGSPLSLECTVEGTSNPNLYWYRQAAGRGLQLLFYSVGIGQISSEVPQNLSASRPQDRQFILSSKKLLLSDSGFYLCAWTYGTEAFFGQGTRLTVV.

This CDR3 reads CASTFIGPDGGTEQYF. The CDR3 region has the DNA TGTGCCAGCACTTTCATCGGGCCGGACGGAGGGACCGAGCAGTACTTC. The V call is TRBV27, the J call TRBJ2-7; TRBD2 is a possible D gene (6 bases). V was trimmed by 7 bases and J by 6 bases, leaving 25 bases between them. The CDR3 sequence is 16 residues long. Germline CDR1 reads MNHEY; CDR2 reads SMNVEV (reference sequence).

This rearrangement joins TRBV2 to TRBJ2-7, with a possible D match to TRBD1 (6 bases). CDR1 SNHLY and CDR2 FYNNEI come from the germline V gene. The CDR3 is 14 residues long. The V and J ends lost 4 bases and 0 bases respectively, with 10 bases between them. The CDR3 region is CASSVGADSYEQYF. The DNA of the CDR3 is TGTGCCAGCAGTGTGGGGGCGGACTCCTACGAGCAGTACTTC.

Regarding this clone: Other DNA sequences in the sample encode the same CDR3. This sequence joins TRBV7-2 and TRBJ2-2; no clear D. Looked up from germline, CDR1 is SGHTA and CDR2 is FQGNSA. The CDR3 length is 14 residues. The germline V and J ends were trimmed by 1 base and 6 bases, with 9 bases remaining between them. CDR3 coding DNA: TGTGCCAGCAGCTTAGGTTGGGGATCCGGGGAGCTGTTTTTT. Its translation: CASSLGWGSGELFF. Supplemented by reference TRBV7-2 and TRBJ2-2, the full variable domain reads GAGVSQSPSNKVTEKGKDVELRCDPISGHTALYWYRQSLGQGLEFLIYFQGNSAPDKSGLPSDRFSAERTGGSVSTLTIQRTQQEDSAVYLCASSLGWGSGELFFGEGSRLTVL.

The chain joins TRBV29-1 to TRBJ2-3; D is unclear. The CDR3 sequence is 13 residues long. The germline CDR1 and CDR2 sequences are SQVTM and ANQGSEA. The V end lost 6 bases, the J end lost 0 bases, and 10 bases lay between the germline ends. The CDR3 reads CSVLGYSTDTQYF. The CDR3 coding sequence is TGCAGCGTCCTCGGGTATAGCACAGATACGCAGTATTTT.

This chain joins TRBV19 and TRBJ2-7; a possible D gene is TRBD1 (5 bases). V lost 1 base, J lost 3 bases, and 16 bases lay in between. The CDR3 is 16 amino acids. The germline V gene encodes CDR1 LNHDA and CDR2 SQIVND (reference sequence). CDR3 in DNA: TGTGCCAGTAGTATAGGGTGGCAGGGAAACGGCTACGAGCAGTACTTC. This codes for CASSIGWQGNGYEQYF.